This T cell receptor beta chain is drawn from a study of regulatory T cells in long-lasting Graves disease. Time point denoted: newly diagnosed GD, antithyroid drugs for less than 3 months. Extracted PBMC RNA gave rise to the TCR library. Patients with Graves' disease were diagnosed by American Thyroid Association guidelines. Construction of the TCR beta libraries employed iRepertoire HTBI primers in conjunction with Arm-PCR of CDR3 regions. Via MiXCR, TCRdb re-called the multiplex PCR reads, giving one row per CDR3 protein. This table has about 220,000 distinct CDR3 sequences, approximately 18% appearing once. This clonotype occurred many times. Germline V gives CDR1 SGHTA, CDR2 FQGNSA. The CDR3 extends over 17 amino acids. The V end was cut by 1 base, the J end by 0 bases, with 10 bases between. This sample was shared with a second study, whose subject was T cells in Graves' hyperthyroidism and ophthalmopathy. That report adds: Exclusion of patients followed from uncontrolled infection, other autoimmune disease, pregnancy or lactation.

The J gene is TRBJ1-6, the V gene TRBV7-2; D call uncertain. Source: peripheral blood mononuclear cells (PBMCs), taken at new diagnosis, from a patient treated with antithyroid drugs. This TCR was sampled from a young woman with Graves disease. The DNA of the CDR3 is TGTGCCAGCAGCTTAGTTTCAGGCCGCTCCTATAATTCACCCCTCCACTTT. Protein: CASSLVSGRSYNSPLHF. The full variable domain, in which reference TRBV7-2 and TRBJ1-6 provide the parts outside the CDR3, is GAGVSQSPSNKVTEKGKDVELRCDPISGHTALYWYRQSLGQGLEFLIYFQGNSAPDKSGLPSDRFSAERTGGSVSTLTIQRTQQEDSAVYLCASSLVSGRSYNSPLHFGNGTRLTVT.